Detailed here is one TCR beta chain. An end of the junction does not agree with germline; a read error may underlie this. This sample is drawn from a study of blood T cell repertoires in COVID-19. Overall study: COVID-19 samples from acute and convalescent phases originated in the United States, Italy and Spain.

In the authors' methods: Reference gene primer amplification gave estimated nucleated cell counts. Only in-frame clones appear in the TCRdb table, and some are missing; sequencing was by immunoSEQ multiplex PCR. The V and J calls and clone size are taken from that table; D and trimming were inferred from the DNA. The data contain some 59,000 clones, 80% of them singletons. CDR3 length equals 17 residues. CDR1 MGHRA and CDR2 YSYEKL come from the germline V gene. The specimen sequenced was peripheral blood. The chain couples TRBV4-1 to TRBJ2-1, with a tentative D call TRBD1 (6 bases). The source is a man aged 25 to 40 with COVID-19, enrolled during active disease. The CDR3 DNA follows: TGCGCCAGCAGCCTAACCCCATCTCCGGACAGCTACAATGAGCTGTTCTTC. Amino acids: CASSLTPSPDSYNELFF.